The clone carrying this TCR beta chain was seen many times. This specimen comes from a study of response to subunit inactivated influenza vaccine. TCRdb recomputed calls from the RT-PCR reads with MiXCR, one row per CDR3 protein. The sample records roughly 650,000 distinct CDR3 sequences, 12% to 15% being singletons. V was pared by 3 bases and J by 6 bases, with 10 bases of the junction left unmatched. The CDR3 is 16 amino acids. CDR1 is SQVTM and CDR2 is ANQGSEA in the germline V gene. The input for sequencing was PBMCs from blood, taken roughly 2 weeks before vaccination. The chain has TRBV29-1 and TRBJ2-3; 12 positions match TRBD2. The clonotype comes from a man aged 45-60 years who received an inactivated influenza vaccine. The CDR3 DNA sequence: TGCAGCGTTGAGCTAGGACTAGCGGGGTTTGTGGATACGCAGTATTTT. Protein product: CSVELGLAGFVDTQYF.